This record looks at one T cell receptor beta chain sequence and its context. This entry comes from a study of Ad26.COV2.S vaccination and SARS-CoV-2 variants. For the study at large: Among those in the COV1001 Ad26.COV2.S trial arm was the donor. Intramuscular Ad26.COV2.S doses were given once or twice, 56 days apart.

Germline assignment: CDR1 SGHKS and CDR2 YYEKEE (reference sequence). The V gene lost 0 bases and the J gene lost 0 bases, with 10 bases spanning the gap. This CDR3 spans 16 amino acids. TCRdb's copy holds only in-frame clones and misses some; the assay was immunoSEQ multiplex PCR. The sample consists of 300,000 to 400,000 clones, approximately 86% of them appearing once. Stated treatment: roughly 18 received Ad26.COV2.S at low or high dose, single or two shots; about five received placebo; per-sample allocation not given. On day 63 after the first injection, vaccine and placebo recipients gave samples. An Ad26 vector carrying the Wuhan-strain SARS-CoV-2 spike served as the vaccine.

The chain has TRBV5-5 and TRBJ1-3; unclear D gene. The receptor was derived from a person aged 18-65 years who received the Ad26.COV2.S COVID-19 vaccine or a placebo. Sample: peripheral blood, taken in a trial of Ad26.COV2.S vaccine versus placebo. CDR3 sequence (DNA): TGTGCCAGCAGCTTGGACGGCACCAACTCTGGAAACACCATATATTTT. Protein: CASSLDGTNSGNTIYF.